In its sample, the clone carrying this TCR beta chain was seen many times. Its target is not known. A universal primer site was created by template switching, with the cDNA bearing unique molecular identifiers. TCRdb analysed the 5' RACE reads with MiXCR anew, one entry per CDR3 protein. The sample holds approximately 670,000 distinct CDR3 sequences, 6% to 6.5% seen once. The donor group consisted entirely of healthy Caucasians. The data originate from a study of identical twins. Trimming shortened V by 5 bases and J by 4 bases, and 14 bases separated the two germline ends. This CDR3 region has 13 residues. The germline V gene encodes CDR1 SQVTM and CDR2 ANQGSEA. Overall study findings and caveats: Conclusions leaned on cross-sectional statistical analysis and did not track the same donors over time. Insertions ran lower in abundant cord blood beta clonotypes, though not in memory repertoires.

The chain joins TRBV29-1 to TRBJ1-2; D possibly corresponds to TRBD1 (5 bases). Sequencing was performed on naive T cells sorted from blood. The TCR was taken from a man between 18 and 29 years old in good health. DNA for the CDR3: TGCAGCGTTACAGCGGGGGTCGTCTATGGCTACACCTTC. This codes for CSVTAGVVYGYTF.